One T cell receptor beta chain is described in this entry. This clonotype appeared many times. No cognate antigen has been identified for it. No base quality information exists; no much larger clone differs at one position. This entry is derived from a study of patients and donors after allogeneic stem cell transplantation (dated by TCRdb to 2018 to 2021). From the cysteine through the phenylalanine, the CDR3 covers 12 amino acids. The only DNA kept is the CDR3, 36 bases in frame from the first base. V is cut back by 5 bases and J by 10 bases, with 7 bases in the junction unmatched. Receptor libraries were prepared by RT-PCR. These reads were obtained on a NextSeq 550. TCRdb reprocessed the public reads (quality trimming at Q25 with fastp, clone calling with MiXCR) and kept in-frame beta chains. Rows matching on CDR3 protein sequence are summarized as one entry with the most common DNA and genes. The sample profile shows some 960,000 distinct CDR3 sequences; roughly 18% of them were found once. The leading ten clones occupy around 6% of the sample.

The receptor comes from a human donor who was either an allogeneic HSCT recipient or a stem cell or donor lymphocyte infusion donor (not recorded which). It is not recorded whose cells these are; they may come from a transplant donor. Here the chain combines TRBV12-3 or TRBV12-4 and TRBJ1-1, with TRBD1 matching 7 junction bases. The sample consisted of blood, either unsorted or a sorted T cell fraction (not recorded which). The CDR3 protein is CASSPDRDPAFF. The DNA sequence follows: TGTGCCAGCAGTCCCGACAGGGATCCAGCTTTCTTT.